The 28 T cell receptor beta chains below were found in one sample sequenced in a study of blood T cell repertoires in COVID-19. TCRdb's copy holds only in-frame clones and misses some; the assay was immunoSEQ multiplex PCR. The table has approximately 63,000 clones, 80% to 90% seen once. Sequences were obtained from peripheral blood. All receptors derive from an elderly woman with active COVID-19.

As DNA, the CDR3 is TGTGCCAGCAGTTCACACCTAGCGGGGGCCAATGAGCAGTTCTTC. Translating gives CASSSHLAGANEQFF. The chain carries TRBV27 and TRBJ2-1, with 10 bases that match TRBD2. There are 15 residues in the CDR3. V trimming: 4 bases; J trimming: 6 bases; junction bases outside the gene matches: 6. Germline assignment: CDR1 MNHEY and CDR2 SMNVEV (reference sequence).

V and J are TRBV5-8 and TRBJ1-2; the match to TRBD1 covers 9 bases. The germline CDR1 and CDR2 sequences are SGHTS and YDEGEE. The junction had 4 bases not matched to a gene; V was cut back by 0 bases and J by 4 bases. The CDR3 totals 15 residues. The chain's CDR3 is CASSLAPTGGYGYTF. The CDR3, as DNA: TGTGCCAGCAGCTTGGCGCCGACAGGGGGCTATGGCTACACCTTC.

Written as DNA, the CDR3 is TGTGCCAGCAGTTTCCCGAGGAGACCACACGAGCAGTACTTC. It encodes CASSFPRRPHEQYF. This chain links TRBV28 with TRBJ2-7; no definite D call. The CDR3 spans 14 residues. Trimming took off 3 bases at V and 5 bases at J, with 14 bases between the two ends. Germline CDR1 reads MDHEN; CDR2 reads SYDVKM.

The rearrangement joins TRBV11-2 to TRBJ2-7; TRBD2 matches 9 bases. Germline V gives CDR1 SGHAT, CDR2 FQNNGV. This CDR3 comprises 16 residues. The ends lost 5 bases at V and 3 bases at J; junction bases unmatched: 11. This CDR3 reads CASSPRRGTSNYEQYF. The DNA of the CDR3 is TGTGCCAGCAGCCCTCGACGGGGGACTAGCAACTACGAGCAGTACTTC. The variable domain in full, completed from reference TRBV11-2 and TRBJ2-7, reads EAGVAQSPRYKIIEKRQSVAFWCNPISGHATLYWYQQILGQGPKLLIQFQNNGVVDDSQLPKDRFSAERLKGVDSTLKIQPAKLEDSAVYLCASSPRRGTSNYEQYFGPGTRLTVT.

The chain is built from TRBV3-1 (or the pseudogene TRBV3-2) and TRBJ1-4; D is possibly TRBD1 (6 bases). Trimming cost V 3 bases and J 4 bases, with 12 bases left between them. CDR1 and CDR2 (germline): LGHDT, YNNKEL (reference sequence). There are 15 residues in the CDR3. CDR3 protein: CASSQYQGNNEKLFF. The CDR3 DNA reads TGTGCCAGCAGCCAGTATCAGGGGAATAATGAAAAACTGTTTTTT.

The J gene is TRBJ2-5, the V gene TRBV5-1; the D gene is possibly TRBD2 (6 bases). With 6 bases removed from V and 4 bases from J, the gap between germline ends came to 19 bases. Per germline, CDR1 SGHRS and CDR2 YFSETQ. CDR3 length: 15 residues. The CDR3 region is CASTEAGTFTETQYF. The CDR3 DNA sequence: TGCGCCAGCACCGAAGCCGGGACTTTTACAGAGACCCAGTACTTC.

This rearrangement joins TRBV10-3 to TRBJ1-1; 11 bases are shared with TRBD1. The ends lost 4 bases at V and 1 base at J; junction bases unmatched: 8. From germline, CDR1 is ENHRY and CDR2 SYGVKD. The CDR3 consists of 17 residues. The CDR3 DNA sequence: TGTGCCATCAGTGCCTTCGGACAGGGGGCGAGGAACACTGAAGCTTTCTTT. This codes for CAISAFGQGARNTEAFF.

Of note for this clone: This same CDR3 is encoded by further DNA sequences in the sample. This chain uses TRBV5-1 with TRBJ2-4; D remains ambiguous. CDR1 and CDR2 (germline): SGHRS, YFSETQ. With 0 bases removed from V and 6 bases from J, the gap between germline ends came to 13 bases. The CDR3 spans 15 residues. CDR3 nucleotides: TGCGCCAGCAGCTTGGGCGGAGAAGAATTAAACATTCAGTACTTC. Protein sequence: CASSLGGEELNIQYF. Together with reference TRBV5-1 and TRBJ2-4, the CDR3 gives the full variable domain: KAGVTQTPRYLIKTRGQQVTLSCSPISGHRSVSWYQQTPGQGLQFLFEYFSETQRNKGNFPGRFSGRQFSNSRSEMNVSTLELGDSALYLCASSLGGEELNIQYFGAGTRLSVL.

This sequence joins TRBV28 and TRBJ2-3; D perhaps matches TRBD2 (7 bases). V gave up 4 bases and J gave up 0 bases, with 17 bases separating them. The CDR3 has 17 amino acids. Germline CDR1 reads MDHEN; CDR2 reads SYDVKM. The CDR3 loop reads CASSSQRGQTSTDTQYF. The CDR3 coding sequence is TGTGCCAGCAGTTCCCAGCGGGGACAAACTAGCACAGATACGCAGTATTTT.

This clone is labeled as medium-sized. The genes are TRBV15 and TRBJ2-7; 11 bases agree with TRBD1. The germline V gene encodes CDR1 LNHNV and CDR2 YYDKDF (reference sequence). The CDR3 is 17 amino acids. V shed 0 bases, J shed 6 bases, and the junction held 10 bases outside the gene matches. CDR3 sequence: CATSRDGGQGALGEQYF. In DNA form, the CDR3 reads TGTGCCACCAGCAGAGATGGTGGACAGGGGGCTCTGGGCGAGCAGTACTTC. The variable domain in full, with the rest retrieved from reference TRBV15 and TRBJ2-7, is DAMVIQNPRYQVTQFGKPVTLSCSQTLNHNVMYWYQQKSSQAPKLLFHYYDKDFNNEADTPDNFQSRRPNTSFCFLDIRSPGLGDTAMYLCATSRDGGQGALGEQYFGPGTRLTVT.

The rearrangement joins TRBV20-1 to TRBJ1-1; TRBD1 might be the D (5 bases). This CDR3 region has 11 residues. Between the trimmed V and J ends, which lost 3 bases and 10 bases, there was a span of 12 bases. The germline V gene encodes CDR1 DFQATT and CDR2 SNEGSKA (reference sequence). This CDR3 is CSASSFGGAFF. For the CDR3, the DNA is TGCAGTGCTAGTTCCTTCGGGGGAGCTTTCTTT.

The CDR3 spells CASSLGGLADQETQYF. The CDR3 coding sequence is TGTGCCAGCAGCTTAGGGGGACTAGCGGACCAAGAGACCCAGTACTTC. J is TRBJ2-5 and V is TRBV7-9, with TRBD2 matching over 11 bases. Trimming cost V 1 base and J 0 bases; bases outside gene matches: 1. The CDR3 runs 16 residues. Germline loops: CDR1 SEHNR, CDR2 FQNEAQ (reference sequence). The variable domain in full, with the rest retrieved from reference TRBV7-9 and TRBJ2-5, is DTGVSQNPRHKITKRGQNVTFRCDPISEHNRLYWYRQTLGQGPEFLTYFQNEAQLEKSRLLSDRFSAERPKGSFSTLEIQRTEQGDSAMYLCASSLGGLADQETQYFGPGTRLLVL.

The gene calls are TRBV7-3 and TRBJ2-2; no clear D gene. CDR1 is SGHTA, CDR2 FQGTGA, per germline. The germline V and J ends were trimmed by 3 bases and 6 bases, with 8 bases remaining between them. The CDR3 has 13 residues. CDR3 residues: CASSFGDAGELFF. CDR3 bases: TGTGCCAGCAGCTTTGGAGACGCCGGGGAGCTGTTTTTT.

The chain combines TRBV5-1 with TRBJ1-3; 9 bases are a match to TRBD1. The V gene's germline CDR1 is SGHRS and CDR2 YFSETQ. V was clipped by 1 base and J by 2 bases; unmatched bases: 13. The CDR3 totals 19 residues. The CDR3 spells CASSLYGTGISNAGNTIYF. The CDR3 coding sequence is TGCGCCAGCAGCTTGTACGGGACAGGGATTTCTAACGCTGGAAACACCATATATTTT.

V and J are TRBV4-3 and TRBJ2-7; D gene uncertain. The V and J ends lost 1 base and 5 bases respectively, with 6 bases between them. The CDR3 is 12 residues long. Germline CDR1 and CDR2: LGHNA and YSLEER. The CDR3, as DNA: TGCGCCAGCAGCCAAGGAGGCCACGAGCAGTACTTC. Translation: CASSQGGHEQYF.

CDR3 coding DNA: TGTGCCAGCAGCTCGACAGGGGGTACCTATGGCTACACCTTC. Its translation is CASSSTGGTYGYTF. J is TRBJ1-2 and V is TRBV28; 9 nucleotides align to TRBD1. This CDR3 has 14 residues. V lost 6 bases and J lost 4; bases outside the gene matches: 6. Germline V gene sequence: CDR1 MDHEN, CDR2 SYDVKM.

The CDR3 DNA sequence: TGCGCCAGCAGCACCACGACCGGACTAGCGGGGGCCCGAGATACGCAGTATTTT. It is translated as CASSTTTGLAGARDTQYF. The chain links TRBV5-1 to TRBJ2-3; 13 bases are shared with TRBD2. V gave up 4 bases and J gave up 5 bases; unmatched junction bases: 13. Germline V gene data show CDR1 as SGHRS and CDR2 as YFSETQ. CDR3 length equals 18 residues.

This sequence joins TRBV5-1 and TRBJ1-1, with D maybe TRBD1 (6 bases). Germline V gene data show CDR1 as SGHRS and CDR2 as YFSETQ. CDR3 length equals 13 residues. Trimming took 3 bases from V and 4 from J, leaving 10 bases between them. CDR3 in amino acids: CASSSGVFTEAFF. The CDR3 DNA reads TGCGCCAGCAGCTCAGGGGTTTTCACTGAAGCTTTCTTT.

The rearrangement joins TRBV28 to TRBJ1-2, with a weak D call TRBD1 (6 bases). Germline-derived CDR1 and CDR2 are MDHEN and SYDVKM. The V end lost 8 bases, the J end lost 4 bases, and 20 bases lay between the germline ends. The CDR3 totals 15 residues. CDR3 protein: CASFHGGQGSYGYTF. Written as DNA, the CDR3 is TGTGCCAGCTTCCATGGTGGGCAGGGGAGCTATGGCTACACCTTC.

V gene TRBV18 combines with J gene TRBJ2-7, with TRBD1 matching over 12 bases. This CDR3 has 16 amino acids. Losses at the gene ends were 1 base for V and 7 bases for J; bases not matched to a gene: 8. Germline CDR1 reads KGHSH; CDR2 reads LQKENI. The CDR3: CASSPLPGQGADEQYF. DNA for the CDR3: TGTGCCAGCTCACCACTCCCGGGACAGGGGGCAGATGAGCAGTACTTC. Looking up the rest from reference TRBV18 and TRBJ2-7 gives the full variable domain: NAGVMQNPRHLVRRRGQEARLRCSPMKGHSHVYWYRQLPEEGLKFMVYLQKENIIDESGMPKERFSAEFPKEGPSILRIQQVVRGDSAAYFCASSPLPGQGADEQYFGPGTRLTVT.

The V gene is TRBV2, the J gene TRBJ2-5; 9 nucleotides align to TRBD1. V lost 10 bases to trimming and J lost 0 bases; unmatched junction nucleotides: 6. CDR3 length: 14 amino acids. Germline V gives CDR1 SNHLY, CDR2 FYNNEI. The CDR3 protein is CATGTGRYQETQYF. The DNA of the CDR3 is TGTGCCACCGGGACAGGGCGGTACCAAGAGACCCAGTACTTC.

The chain has TRBV7-9 and TRBJ2-3; 11 bases map to TRBD2. Germline-derived CDR1 and CDR2 are SEHNR and FQNEAQ (reference sequence). The CDR3 is made up of 16 amino acids. Trimming took 3 bases from V and 4 from J; bases not matched to a gene: 6. DNA for the CDR3: TGTGCCAGCAGCTTCCTACTAGCGGGGGTTTCAGATACGCAGTATTTT. Its translation: CASSFLLAGVSDTQYF. The full variable domain, completed using reference TRBV7-9 and TRBJ2-3, is DTGVSQNPRHKITKRGQNVTFRCDPISEHNRLYWYRQTLGQGPEFLTYFQNEAQLEKSRLLSDRFSAERPKGSFSTLEIQRTEQGDSAMYLCASSFLLAGVSDTQYFGPGTRLTVL.

Only a few counts were recorded for this clone. J is TRBJ1-3 and V is TRBV28; 7 bases line up with TRBD1. This CDR3 contains 16 residues. Germline loops: CDR1 MDHEN, CDR2 SYDVKM. V dropped 5 bases and J dropped 0; count of bases not matched to a gene: 7. CDR3 nucleotide sequence: TGTGCCAGCAGTCCCACAGGGGAGAGCTCTGGAAACACCATATATTTT. It specifies CASSPTGESSGNTIYF.

V and J are TRBV15 and TRBJ2-7; 11 bases match TRBD2. The CDR3 covers 16 residues. Per germline, CDR1 LNHNV and CDR2 YYDKDF (reference sequence). Unmatched junction bases numbered 4, after V lost 0 bases and J lost 3 bases. DNA of the CDR3: TGTGCCACCAGCAGAGATAGGGGGACTAGCGGCTACGAGCAGTACTTC. This encodes CATSRDRGTSGYEQYF.

The rearrangement links TRBV18 to TRBJ2-1, with TRBD2 identical over 9 bases. Looked up from germline, CDR1 is KGHSH and CDR2 is LQKENI. The CDR3 contains 16 residues. V trimming: 5 bases; J trimming: 2 bases; junction bases outside the gene matches: 7. This chain's CDR3 is CASSEYGTSPYNEQFF. CDR3 nucleotides: TGTGCCAGCTCAGAGTACGGGACTAGCCCCTACAATGAGCAGTTCTTC.

This clone was detected a few times. The chain combines TRBV6-2 or TRBV6-3 with TRBJ1-2; TRBD1 agrees at 10 bases. Germline lookup yields CDR1 MNHEY and CDR2 SVGEGT. The CDR3 has 15 residues. The V gene end was trimmed by 0 bases and the J gene end by 4 bases; junction bases not matched to a gene: 2. The CDR3 nucleotides read TGTGCCAGCAGTTACTCCGACAGGGGGCTCTATGGCTACACCTTC. It yields the protein CASSYSDRGLYGYTF.

For the CDR3, the DNA is TGTGCCAGCAGCTTAGGGACTAGCGGGGGGGGCGGTGAGCAGTTCTTC. Translating it yields CASSLGTSGGGGEQFF. V gene TRBV11-3 combines with J gene TRBJ2-1, with 15 bases aligning to TRBD2. The CDR3 totals 16 residues. The germline gives CDR1 SGHNT, CDR2 YENEEA. V was clipped by 1 base and J by 9 bases; unmatched bases: 4.

The genes are TRBV7-2 and TRBJ1-1; 7 bases are a match to TRBD1. Germline loops: CDR1 SGHTA, CDR2 FQGNSA. This CDR3 spans 14 amino acids. With 5 bases clipped from V and 11 bases from J, the junction kept 14 bases outside the gene matches. CDR3 sequence (DNA): TGTGCCAGCAGCCTCGGTGGGGCAGGGGGATCTGCTTTCTTT. This codes for CASSLGGAGGSAFF.